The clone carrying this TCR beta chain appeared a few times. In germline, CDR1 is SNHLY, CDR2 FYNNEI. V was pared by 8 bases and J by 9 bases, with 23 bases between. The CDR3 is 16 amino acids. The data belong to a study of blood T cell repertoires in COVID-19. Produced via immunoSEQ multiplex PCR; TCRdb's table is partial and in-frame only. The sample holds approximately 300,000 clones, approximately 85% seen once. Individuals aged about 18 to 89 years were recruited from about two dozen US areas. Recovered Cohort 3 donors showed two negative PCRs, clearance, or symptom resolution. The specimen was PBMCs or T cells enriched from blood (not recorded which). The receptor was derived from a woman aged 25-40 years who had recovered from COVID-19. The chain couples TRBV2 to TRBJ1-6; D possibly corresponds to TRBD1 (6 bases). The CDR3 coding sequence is TGTGCCAGCGGTTTGCGGACAGCGGCTCTAACTTCACCCCTCCACTTT. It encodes CASGLRTAALTSPLHF.